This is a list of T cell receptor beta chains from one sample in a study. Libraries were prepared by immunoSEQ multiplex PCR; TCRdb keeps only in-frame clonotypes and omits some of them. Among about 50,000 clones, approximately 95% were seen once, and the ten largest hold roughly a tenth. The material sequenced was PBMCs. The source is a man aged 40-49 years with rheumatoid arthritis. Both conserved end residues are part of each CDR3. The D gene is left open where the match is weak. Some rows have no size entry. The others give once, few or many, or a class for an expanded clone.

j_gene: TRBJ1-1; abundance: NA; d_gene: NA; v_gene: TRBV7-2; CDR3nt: TGTGCCAGCAGCTTAGTTTCTCGCGGTTTCACTGAAGCTTTCTTT; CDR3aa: CASSLVSRGFTEAFF
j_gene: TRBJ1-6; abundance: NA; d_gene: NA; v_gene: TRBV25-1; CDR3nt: TGTGCCAGCAGTGAATCTGGCAGATTATATAATTCACCCCTCCACTTT; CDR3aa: CASSESGRLYNSPLHF
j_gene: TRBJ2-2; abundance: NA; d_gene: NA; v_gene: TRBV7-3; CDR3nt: TGTGCCAGCAGCTTAATGCGGACCGGGGAGCTGTTTTTT; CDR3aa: CASSLMRTGELFF
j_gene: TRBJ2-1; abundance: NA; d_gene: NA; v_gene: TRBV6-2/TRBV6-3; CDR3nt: TGTGCCAGCAGTTATAAACACTACAATGAGCAGTTCTTC; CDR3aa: CASSYKHYNEQFF
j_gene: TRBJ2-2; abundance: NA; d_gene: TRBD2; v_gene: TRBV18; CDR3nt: TGTGCCAGCTCACCGACGACTAGCCAGGCTAGAACCGGGGAGCTGTTTTTT; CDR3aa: CASSPTTSQARTGELFF
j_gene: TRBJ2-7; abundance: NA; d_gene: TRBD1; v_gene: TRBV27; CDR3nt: TGTGCCAGCAGTTTAGGTGGGACAGTCTACGAGCAGTACTTC; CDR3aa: CASSLGGTVYEQYF
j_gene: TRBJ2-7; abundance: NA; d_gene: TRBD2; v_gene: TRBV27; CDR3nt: TGTGCCAGCAGTCGACCGGGACTAGCGGGAGTACACGAGCAGTACTTC; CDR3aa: CASSRPGLAGVHEQYF
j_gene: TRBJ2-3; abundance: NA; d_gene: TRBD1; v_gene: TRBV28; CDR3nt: TGTGCCAGCAGTTTCCTGGGACAGGGGGCGACAGATACGCAGTATTTT; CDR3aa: CASSFLGQGATDTQYF
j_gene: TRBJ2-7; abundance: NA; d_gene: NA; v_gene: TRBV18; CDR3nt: TGTGCCAGCTCACGGTTTCAAGTACACGAGCAGTACTTC; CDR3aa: CASSRFQVHEQYF
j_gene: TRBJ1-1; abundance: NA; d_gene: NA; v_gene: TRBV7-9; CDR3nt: TGTGCCAGCAGCAGGTTGAACACTGAAGCTTTCTTT; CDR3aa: CASSRLNTEAFF
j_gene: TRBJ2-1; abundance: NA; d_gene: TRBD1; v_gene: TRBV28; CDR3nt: TGTGCCAGCACTACACCGGGACAGGGCTACAATGAGCAGTTCTTC; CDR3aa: CASTTPGQGYNEQFF
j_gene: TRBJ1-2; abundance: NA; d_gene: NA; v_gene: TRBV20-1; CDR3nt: TGCAGTGCTGGACAGTATGGCTACACCTTC; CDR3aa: CSAGQYGYTF
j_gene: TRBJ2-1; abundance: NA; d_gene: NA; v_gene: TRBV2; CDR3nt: TGTGCCAGCAGTGAGGGGCTAGCGAGCTCCTACAATGAGCAGTTCTTC; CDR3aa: CASSEGLASSYNEQFF
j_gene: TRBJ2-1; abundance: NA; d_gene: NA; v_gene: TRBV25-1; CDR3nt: TGTGCCAGCAGTGAAATTTCGCGGCTAGTTGAAATCCACAATGAGCAGTTCTTC; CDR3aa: CASSEISRLVEIHNEQFF
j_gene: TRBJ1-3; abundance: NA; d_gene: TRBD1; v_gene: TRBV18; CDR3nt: TGTGCCAGCTCACGTGACAAGGGACAGTTCGGAAACACCATATATTTT; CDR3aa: CASSRDKGQFGNTIYF
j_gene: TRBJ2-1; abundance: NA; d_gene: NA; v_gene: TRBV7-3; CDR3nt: TGTGCCAGCAGCTTAGCGGGGAACAATGAGCAGTTCTTC; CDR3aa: CASSLAGNNEQFF
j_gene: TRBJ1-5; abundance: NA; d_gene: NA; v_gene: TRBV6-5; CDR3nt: TGTGCCAGCAGACATGCGGTTTTAGGGCAGCCCCAGCATTTT; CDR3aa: CASRHAVLGQPQHF
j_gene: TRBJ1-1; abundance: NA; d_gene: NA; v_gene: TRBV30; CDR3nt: TGTGCCTGGAGTGTGGGGTACACTGAAGCTTTCTTT; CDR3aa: CAWSVGYTEAFF
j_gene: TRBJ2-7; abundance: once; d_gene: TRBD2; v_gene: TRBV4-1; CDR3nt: TGCGCCAGCAGTCGAGGACTAGCGGGGAGCTCCTACGAGCAGTACTTC; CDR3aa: CASSRGLAGSSYEQYF
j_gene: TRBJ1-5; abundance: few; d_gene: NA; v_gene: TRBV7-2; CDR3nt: TGTGCCAGCAGCCCCCGTGGGGCTAGGGGCAATCAGCCCCAGCATTTT; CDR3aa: CASSPRGARGNQPQHF
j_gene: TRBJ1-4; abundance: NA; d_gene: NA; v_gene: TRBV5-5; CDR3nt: TGTGCCAGCAGCGGGCTCGGGGGAGTGACTAATGAAAAACTGTTTTTT; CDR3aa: CASSGLGGVTNEKLFF
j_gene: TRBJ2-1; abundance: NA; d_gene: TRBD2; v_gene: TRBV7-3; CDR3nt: TGTGCCAGCAGCTCAATGCGGGGGGCCTACAATGAGCAGTTCTTC; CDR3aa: CASSSMRGAYNEQFF
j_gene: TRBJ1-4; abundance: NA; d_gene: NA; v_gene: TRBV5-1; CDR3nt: TGCGCCAGCAGCCTTGGGAAGGGTAATGAAAAACTGTTTTTT; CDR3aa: CASSLGKGNEKLFF
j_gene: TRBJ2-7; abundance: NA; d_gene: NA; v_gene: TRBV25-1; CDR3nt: TGTGCCAGCAATCGACAGGGAGGCTATGAGCAGTACTTC; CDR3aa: CASNRQGGYEQYF
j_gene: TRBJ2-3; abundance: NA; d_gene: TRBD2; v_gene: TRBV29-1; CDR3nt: TGCAGCGTTGGGCCAGGTCGGACTAGGTCTGGAGATACGCAGTATTTT; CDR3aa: CSVGPGRTRSGDTQYF
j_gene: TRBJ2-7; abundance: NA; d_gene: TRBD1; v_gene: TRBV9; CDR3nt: TGTGCCAGCAGCTTGGACAGGGAGAACGAGCAGTACTTC; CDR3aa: CASSLDRENEQYF
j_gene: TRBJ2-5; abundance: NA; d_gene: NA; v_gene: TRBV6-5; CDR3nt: TGTGCCAGCAGTTACGGGGCCGAGACCCAGTACTTC; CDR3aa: CASSYGAETQYF
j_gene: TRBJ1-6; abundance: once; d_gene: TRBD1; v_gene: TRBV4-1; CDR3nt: TGCGCCAGCAGCCAAGGAAGAGGTGGACAGGGGAATTCACCCCTCCACTTT; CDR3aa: CASSQGRGGQGNSPLHF
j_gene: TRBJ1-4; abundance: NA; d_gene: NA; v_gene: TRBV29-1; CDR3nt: TGCAGCGTTGTGTTGGCGGGCACAACTAATGAAAAACTGTTTTTT; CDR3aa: CSVVLAGTTNEKLFF
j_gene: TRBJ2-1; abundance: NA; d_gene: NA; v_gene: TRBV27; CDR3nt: TGTGCCAGCAGTTTAACAGGGAAAAATGAGCAGTTCTTC; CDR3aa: CASSLTGKNEQFF
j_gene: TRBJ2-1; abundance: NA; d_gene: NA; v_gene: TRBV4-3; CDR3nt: TGCGCCAGCAGCCAAGATGCCAGGGACAATGAGCAGTTCTTC; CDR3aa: CASSQDARDNEQFF
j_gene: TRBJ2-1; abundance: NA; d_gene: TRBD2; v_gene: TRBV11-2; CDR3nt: TGTGCCAGCAGCGAGGGGACTAGCGGGAGTTTGAGCAATGAGCAGTTCTTC; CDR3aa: CASSEGTSGSLSNEQFF
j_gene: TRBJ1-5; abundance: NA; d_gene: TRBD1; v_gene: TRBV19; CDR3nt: TGTGCCAGCGCGGAATGGCAGGGGGGGTTCCAGCCCCAGCATTTT; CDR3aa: CASAEWQGGFQPQHF
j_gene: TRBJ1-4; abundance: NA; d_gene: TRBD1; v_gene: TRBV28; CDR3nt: TGTGCCAGCAGCTCCTACAGGGGCCAAAATGAAAAACTGTTTTTT; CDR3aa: CASSSYRGQNEKLFF
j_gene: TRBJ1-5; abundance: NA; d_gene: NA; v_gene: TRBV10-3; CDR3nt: TGTGCCATCAGTGAATCGGGGGGGACCCATAGCAATCAGCCCCAGCATTTT; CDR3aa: CAISESGGTHSNQPQHF
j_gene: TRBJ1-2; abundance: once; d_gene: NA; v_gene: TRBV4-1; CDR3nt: TGCGCCAGCAGCCCCGGACTGAATTATGGTGGCTACACCTTC; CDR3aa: CASSPGLNYGGYTF
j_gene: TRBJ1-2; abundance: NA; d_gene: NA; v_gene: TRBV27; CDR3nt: TGTGCCAGCAGTTTTAGGGAAGAGGGCTATGGCTACACCTTC; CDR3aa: CASSFREEGYGYTF
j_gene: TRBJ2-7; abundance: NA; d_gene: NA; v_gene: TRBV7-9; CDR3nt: TGTGCCAGCAGCTCCGTGTTTGTATCCTCCTACGAGCAGTACTTC; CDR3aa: CASSSVFVSSYEQYF
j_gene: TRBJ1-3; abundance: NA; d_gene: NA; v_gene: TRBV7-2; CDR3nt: TGTGCCAGCAGCTATGGACAGACATTCTCTGGAAACACCATATATTTT; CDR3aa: CASSYGQTFSGNTIYF
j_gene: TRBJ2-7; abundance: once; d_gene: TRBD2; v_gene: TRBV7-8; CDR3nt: TGTGCCAGCAGCTTAGTATTGGGAGGGCCCGACTACGAGCAGTACTTC; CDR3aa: CASSLVLGGPDYEQYF
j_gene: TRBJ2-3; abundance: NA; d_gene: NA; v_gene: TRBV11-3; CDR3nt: TGTGCCAGCAGCTCATTGGCAGGGAAGGCAGATACGCAGTATTTT; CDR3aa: CASSSLAGKADTQYF
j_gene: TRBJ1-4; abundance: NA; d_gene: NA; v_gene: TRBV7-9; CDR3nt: TGTGCCAGCAGCTACCAGGGTGCAACTAATGAAAAACTGTTTTTT; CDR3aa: CASSYQGATNEKLFF
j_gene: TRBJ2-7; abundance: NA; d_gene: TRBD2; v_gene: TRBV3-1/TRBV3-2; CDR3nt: TGTGCCAGCAGCCAAGGGAGCGGGAAATACTCCTACGAGCAGTACTTC; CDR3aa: CASSQGSGKYSYEQYF
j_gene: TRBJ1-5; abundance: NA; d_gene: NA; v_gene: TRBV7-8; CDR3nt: TGTGCCAGCAGCTTCGGGGTGCCCAATCAGCCCCAGCATTTT; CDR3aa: CASSFGVPNQPQHF
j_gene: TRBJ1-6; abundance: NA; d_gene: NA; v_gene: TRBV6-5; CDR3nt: TGTGCCAGCAAGCTCAAAGGGCCTAATTCACCCCTCCACTTT; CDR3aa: CASKLKGPNSPLHF
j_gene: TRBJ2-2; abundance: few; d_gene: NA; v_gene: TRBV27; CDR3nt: TGTGCCAGCAGTTTACGGTCCGGGGAGCTGTTTTTT; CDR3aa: CASSLRSGELFF
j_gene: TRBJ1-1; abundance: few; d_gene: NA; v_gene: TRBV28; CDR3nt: TGTGCCAGCAGTTTCGACAGGACCGTCGCTGAAGCTTTCTTT; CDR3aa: CASSFDRTVAEAFF
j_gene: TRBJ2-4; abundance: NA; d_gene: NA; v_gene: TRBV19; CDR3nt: TGTGCCAGTAGTATAAGGAAACAGGGAGGAGGGACGGCCAAAAACATTCAGTACTTC; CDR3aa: CASSIRKQGGGTAKNIQYF
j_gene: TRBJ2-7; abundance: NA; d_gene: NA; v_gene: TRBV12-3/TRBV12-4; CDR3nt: TGTGCCAGCAGGGGAATTTTTGGCGAGCAGTACTTC; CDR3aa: CASRGIFGEQYF
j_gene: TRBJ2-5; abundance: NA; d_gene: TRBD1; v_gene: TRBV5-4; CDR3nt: TGTGCCAGCAGAACGGGACAGTCTCAAGAGACCCAGTACTTC; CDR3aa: CASRTGQSQETQYF
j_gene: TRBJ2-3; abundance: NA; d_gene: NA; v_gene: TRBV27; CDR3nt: TGTGCCAGCAGTAACACAGATACGCAGTATTTT; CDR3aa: CASSNTDTQYF
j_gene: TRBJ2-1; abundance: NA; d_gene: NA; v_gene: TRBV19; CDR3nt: TGTGCCAGTAGTCAGGGCCCTTTGAATGAGCAGTTCTTC; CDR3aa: CASSQGPLNEQFF
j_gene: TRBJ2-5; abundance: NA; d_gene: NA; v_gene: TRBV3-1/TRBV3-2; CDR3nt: TGTGCCAGCAGCCTCAGGGGTTTGGAGACCCAGTACTTC; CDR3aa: CASSLRGLETQYF
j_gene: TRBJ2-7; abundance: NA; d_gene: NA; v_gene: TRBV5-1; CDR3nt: TGCGCCAGCAGCTTCGCCTACGAGCAGTACTTC; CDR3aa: CASSFAYEQYF
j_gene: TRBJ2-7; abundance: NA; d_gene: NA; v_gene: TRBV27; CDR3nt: TGTGCCAGCAGTTTGGGTAGCGCCTACGAGCAGTACTTC; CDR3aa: CASSLGSAYEQYF
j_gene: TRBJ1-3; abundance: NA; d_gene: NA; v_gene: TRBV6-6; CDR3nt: TGTGCCAGCAATGGGCCCACCTCCTCTGGAAACACCATATATTTT; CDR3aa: CASNGPTSSGNTIYF
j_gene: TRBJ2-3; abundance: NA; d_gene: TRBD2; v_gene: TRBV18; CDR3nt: TGTGCCAGCTCACCAGAGCTAGCGGTAGGAGATACGCAGTATTTT; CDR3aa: CASSPELAVGDTQYF